This record looks at one T cell receptor beta chain sequence and its context. The data originate from a study of blood T cell repertoires in COVID-19. In the study overall: COVID-19 samples from acute and convalescent phases originated in the United States, Italy and Spain. T cells, B-cell-depleted T cells, or PBMCs provided the cDNA or gDNA that served as material.

CDR3 length: 13 amino acids. CDR1 MNHEY and CDR2 SVGAGI come from the germline V gene. Trimming left V 5 bases short and J 4 bases short, with 11 bases between. Per the original methods: Estimation of nucleated cell counts relied on the amplification of reference gene primers. The protocol was immunoSEQ multiplex PCR, while the TCRdb copy is restricted to in-frame clones and leaves out a portion. V, J and clone size are those of that table, while D and trimming were read from the DNA. The sample consists of about 60,000 clones, approximately 80% of them appearing once. The receptor was isolated from a man aged 50-59 years with COVID-19, enrolled during active disease. Sequenced sample: peripheral blood. The chain joins TRBV6-5 to TRBJ1-1; D is uncertain. The CDR3 sequence is CASSQTTSTEAFF. The CDR3 region has the DNA TGTGCCAGCAGTCAGACTACCAGCACTGAAGCTTTCTTT.